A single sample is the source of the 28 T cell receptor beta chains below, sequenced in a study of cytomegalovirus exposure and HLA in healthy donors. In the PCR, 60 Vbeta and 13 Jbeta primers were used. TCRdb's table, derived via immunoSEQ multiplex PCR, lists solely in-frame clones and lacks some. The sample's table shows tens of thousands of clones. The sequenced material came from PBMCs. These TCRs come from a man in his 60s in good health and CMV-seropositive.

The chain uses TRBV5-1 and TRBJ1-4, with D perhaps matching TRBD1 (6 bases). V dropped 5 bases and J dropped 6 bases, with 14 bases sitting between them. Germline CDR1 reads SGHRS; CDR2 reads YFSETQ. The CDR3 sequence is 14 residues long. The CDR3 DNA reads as TGCGCCAGCAGACTGACAGGATCGGATGAAAAACTGTTTTTT. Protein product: CASRLTGSDEKLFF.

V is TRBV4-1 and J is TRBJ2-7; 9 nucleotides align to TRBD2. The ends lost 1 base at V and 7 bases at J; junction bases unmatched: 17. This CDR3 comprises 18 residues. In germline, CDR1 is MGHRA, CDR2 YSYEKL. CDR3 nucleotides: TGCGCCAGCAGCCAAGGAGCTAGCGGGAATACAAACTTTGGGGAGCAGTACTTC. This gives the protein CASSQGASGNTNFGEQYF.

The DNA of the CDR3 is TGCAGTGCTAGGCACCAGGGTGAGCAGTTCTTC. Protein product: CSARHQGEQFF. The genes are TRBV20-1 and TRBJ2-1, with D possibly matching TRBD1 (5 bases). Germline V gene lookup returns CDR1 DFQATT and CDR2 SNEGSKA (reference sequence). The V and J ends lost 3 bases and 9 bases respectively, with 9 bases between them. The CDR3 contains 11 residues.

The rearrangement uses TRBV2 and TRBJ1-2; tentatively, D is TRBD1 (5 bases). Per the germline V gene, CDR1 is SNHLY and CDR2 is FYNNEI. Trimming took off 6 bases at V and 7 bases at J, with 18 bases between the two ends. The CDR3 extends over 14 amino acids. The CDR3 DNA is TGTGCCAGCAGGGGGGGTATGGGGGAGCTTGGCTACACCTTC. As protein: CASRGGMGELGYTF. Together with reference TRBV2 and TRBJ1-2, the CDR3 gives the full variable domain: EPEVTQTPSHQVTQMGQEVILRCVPISNHLYFYWYRQILGQKVEFLVSFYNNEISEKSEIFDDQFSVERPDGSNFTLKIRSTKLEDSAMYFCASRGGMGELGYTFGSGTRLTVV.

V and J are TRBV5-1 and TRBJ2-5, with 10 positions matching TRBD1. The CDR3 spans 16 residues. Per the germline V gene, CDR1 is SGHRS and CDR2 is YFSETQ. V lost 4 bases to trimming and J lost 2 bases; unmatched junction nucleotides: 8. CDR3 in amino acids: CASSPGQGGRQETQYF. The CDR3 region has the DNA TGCGCCAGCAGCCCCGGACAGGGGGGAAGACAAGAGACCCAGTACTTC.

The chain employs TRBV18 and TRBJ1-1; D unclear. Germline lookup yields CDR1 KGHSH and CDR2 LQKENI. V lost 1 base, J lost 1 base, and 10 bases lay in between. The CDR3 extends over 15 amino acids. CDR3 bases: TGTGCCAGCTCACCACTACCAGGTCAGAACACTGAAGCTTTCTTT. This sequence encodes CASSPLPGQNTEAFF.

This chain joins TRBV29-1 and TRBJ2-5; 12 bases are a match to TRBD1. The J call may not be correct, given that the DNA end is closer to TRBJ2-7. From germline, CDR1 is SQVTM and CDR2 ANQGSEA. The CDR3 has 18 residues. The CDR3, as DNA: TGCAGCGTTGAAGATGGGAGAACCGGGACAGGGGGCGCCTACGAGCAGTACTTC. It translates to CSVEDGRTGTGGAYEQYF.

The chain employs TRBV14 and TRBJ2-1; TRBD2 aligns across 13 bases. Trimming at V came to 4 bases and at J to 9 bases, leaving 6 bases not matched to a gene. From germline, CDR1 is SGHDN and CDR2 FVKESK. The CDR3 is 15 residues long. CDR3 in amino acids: CASSPGLAGAGEQFF. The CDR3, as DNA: TGTGCCAGCAGCCCCGGACTAGCGGGAGCAGGTGAGCAGTTCTTC.

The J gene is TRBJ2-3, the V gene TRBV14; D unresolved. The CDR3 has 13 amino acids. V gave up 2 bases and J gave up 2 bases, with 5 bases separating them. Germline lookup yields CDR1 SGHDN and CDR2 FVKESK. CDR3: CASSQQFTDTQYF. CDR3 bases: TGTGCCAGCAGCCAACAATTCACAGATACGCAGTATTTT.

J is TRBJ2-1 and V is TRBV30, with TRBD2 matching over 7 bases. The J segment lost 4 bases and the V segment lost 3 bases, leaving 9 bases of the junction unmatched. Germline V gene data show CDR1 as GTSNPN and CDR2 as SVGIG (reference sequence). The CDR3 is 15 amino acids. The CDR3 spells CAWSGRRENYNEQFF. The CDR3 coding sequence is TGTGCCTGGAGCGGGCGGCGGGAGAATTACAATGAGCAGTTCTTC.

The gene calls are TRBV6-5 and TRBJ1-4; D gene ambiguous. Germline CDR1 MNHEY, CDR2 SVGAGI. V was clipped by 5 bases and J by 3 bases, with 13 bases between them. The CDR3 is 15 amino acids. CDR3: CASSLRRAPNEKLFF. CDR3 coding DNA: TGTGCCAGCAGTCTCAGGAGGGCCCCTAATGAAAAACTGTTTTTT.

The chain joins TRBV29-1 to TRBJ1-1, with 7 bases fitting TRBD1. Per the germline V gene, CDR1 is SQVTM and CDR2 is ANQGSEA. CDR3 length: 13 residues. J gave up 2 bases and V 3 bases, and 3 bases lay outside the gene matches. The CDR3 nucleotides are TGCAGCGTTGAGGGACAGACAAACACTGAAGCTTTCTTT. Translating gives CSVEGQTNTEAFF.

CDR3 residues: CASSPQNRDRNQPQHF. The CDR3 DNA sequence: TGTGCCAGCTCACCACAAAACCGGGACAGAAATCAGCCCCAGCATTTT. The rearrangement uses TRBV18 and TRBJ1-5; 7 bases agree with TRBD1. The J segment lost 4 bases and the V segment lost 1 base, leaving 7 bases of the junction unmatched. This CDR3 has 16 residues. Germline V gene data show CDR1 as KGHSH and CDR2 as LQKENI.

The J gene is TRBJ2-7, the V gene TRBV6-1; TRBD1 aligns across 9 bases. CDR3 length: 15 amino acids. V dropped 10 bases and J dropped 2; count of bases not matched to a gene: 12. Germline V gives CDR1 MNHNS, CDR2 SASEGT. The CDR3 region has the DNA TGTGCCATAAGTCGAATTGGACAGGGGACCTACGAGCAGTACTTC. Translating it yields CAISRIGQGTYEQYF.

The CDR3 DNA sequence: TGCGCCAGCAGCTTGGCACTAGAAGAGACCCAGTACTTC. This sequence encodes CASSLALEETQYF. This sequence joins TRBV5-1 and TRBJ2-5; D may be TRBD2 (5 bases). This CDR3 region has 13 residues. CDR1 and CDR2 (germline): SGHRS, YFSETQ. V gave up 0 bases and J gave up 3 bases, with 6 bases separating them.

CDR3 DNA sequence: TGTGCCAGCAGCCTCCTTCAGGGAAGCTCCTACGAGCAGTACTTC. Amino acid sequence: CASSLLQGSSYEQYF. V gene TRBV11-2 combines with J gene TRBJ2-7, with D possibly being TRBD1 (5 bases). The CDR3 loop spans 15 amino acids. The V end lost 5 bases, the J end lost 0 bases, and 14 bases lay between the germline ends. The germline V gene has CDR1 SGHAT and CDR2 FQNNGV.

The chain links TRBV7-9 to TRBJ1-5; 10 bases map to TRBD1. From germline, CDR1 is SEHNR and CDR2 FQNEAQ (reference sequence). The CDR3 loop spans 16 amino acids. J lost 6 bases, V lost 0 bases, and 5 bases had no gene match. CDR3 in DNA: TGTGCCAGCAGCTTAGCGCTGGGACAGGGGTCTCAGCCCCAGCATTTT. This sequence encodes CASSLALGQGSQPQHF.

CDR3 protein: CASGATKAYEQYF. The CDR3 nucleotides are TGTGCCAGTGGGGCGACCAAAGCCTACGAGCAGTACTTC. The chain combines TRBV6-1 with TRBJ2-7; D perhaps matches TRBD1 (5 bases). V was clipped by 9 bases and J by 2 bases, with 14 bases between them. Germline V gene data show CDR1 as MNHNS and CDR2 as SASEGT. This CDR3 is 13 amino acids long.

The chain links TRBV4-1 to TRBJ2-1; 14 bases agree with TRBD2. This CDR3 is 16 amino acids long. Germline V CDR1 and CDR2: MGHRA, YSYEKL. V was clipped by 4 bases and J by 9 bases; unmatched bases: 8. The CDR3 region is CASSPGLAGGRGEQFF. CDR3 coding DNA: TGCGCCAGCAGCCCTGGACTAGCGGGAGGTCGCGGTGAGCAGTTCTTC.

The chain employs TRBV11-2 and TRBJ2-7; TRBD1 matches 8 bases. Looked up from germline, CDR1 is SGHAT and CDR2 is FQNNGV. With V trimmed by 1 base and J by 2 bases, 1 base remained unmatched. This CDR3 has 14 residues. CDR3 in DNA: TGTGCCAGCAGCTTAGTACAGGGGGCCTACGAGCAGTACTTC. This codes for CASSLVQGAYEQYF.

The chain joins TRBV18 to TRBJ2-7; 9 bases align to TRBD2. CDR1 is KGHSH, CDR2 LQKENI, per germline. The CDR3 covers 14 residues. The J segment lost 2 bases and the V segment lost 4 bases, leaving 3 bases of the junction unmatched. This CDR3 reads CASSLREGPYEQYF. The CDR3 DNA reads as TGTGCCAGCTCACTGCGGGAGGGCCCCTACGAGCAGTACTTC.

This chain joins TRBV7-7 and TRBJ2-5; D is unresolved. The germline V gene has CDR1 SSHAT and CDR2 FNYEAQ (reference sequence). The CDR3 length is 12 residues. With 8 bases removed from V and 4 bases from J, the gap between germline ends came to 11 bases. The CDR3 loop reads CASSGSGETQYF. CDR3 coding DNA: TGTGCCAGCTCCGGTTCGGGAGAGACCCAGTACTTC.

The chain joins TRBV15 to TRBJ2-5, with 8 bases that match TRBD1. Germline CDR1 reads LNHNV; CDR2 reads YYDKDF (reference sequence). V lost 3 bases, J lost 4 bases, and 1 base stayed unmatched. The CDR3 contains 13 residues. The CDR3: CATSSTGGETQYF. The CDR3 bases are TGTGCCACCAGCAGTACAGGGGGAGAGACCCAGTACTTC.

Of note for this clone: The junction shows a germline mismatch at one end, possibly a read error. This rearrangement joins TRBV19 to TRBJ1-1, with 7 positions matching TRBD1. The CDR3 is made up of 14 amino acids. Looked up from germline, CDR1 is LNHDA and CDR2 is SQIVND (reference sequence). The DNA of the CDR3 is TGTGCCAGTAGTATAAGGGGGCGCGAAACTGAAGATTTCTTT. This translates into CASSIRGRETEDFF.

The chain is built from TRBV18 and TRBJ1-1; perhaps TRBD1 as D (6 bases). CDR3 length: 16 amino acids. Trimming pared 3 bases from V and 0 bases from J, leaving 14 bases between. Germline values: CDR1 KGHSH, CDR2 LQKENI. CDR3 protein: CASSPQGLSMNTEAFF. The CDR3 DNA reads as TGTGCCAGCTCACCGCAGGGGTTATCTATGAACACTGAAGCTTTCTTT.

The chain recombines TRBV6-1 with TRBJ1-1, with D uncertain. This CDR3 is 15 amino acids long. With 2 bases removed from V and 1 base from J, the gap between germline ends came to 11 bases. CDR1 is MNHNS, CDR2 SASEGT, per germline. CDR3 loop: CASSELLTGNTEAFF. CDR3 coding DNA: TGTGCCAGCAGTGAACTGTTAACGGGGAACACTGAAGCTTTCTTT.

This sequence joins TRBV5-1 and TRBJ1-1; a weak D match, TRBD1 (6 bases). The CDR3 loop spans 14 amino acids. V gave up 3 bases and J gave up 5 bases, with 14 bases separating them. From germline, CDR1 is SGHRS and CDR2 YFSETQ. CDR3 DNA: TGCGCCAGCAGCTCCGAGGGGGGGAGGACTGAAGCTTTCTTT. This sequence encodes CASSSEGGRTEAFF.

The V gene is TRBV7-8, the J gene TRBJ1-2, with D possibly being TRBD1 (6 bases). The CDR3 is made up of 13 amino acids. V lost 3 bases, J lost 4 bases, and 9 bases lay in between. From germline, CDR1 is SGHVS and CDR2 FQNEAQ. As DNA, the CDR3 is TGTGCCAGCAGCTTGGACAGTCTCTATGGCTACACCTTC. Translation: CASSLDSLYGYTF. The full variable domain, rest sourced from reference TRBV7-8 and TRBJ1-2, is GAGVSQSPRYKVAKRGQDVALRCDPISGHVSLFWYQQALGQGPEFLTYFQNEAQLDKSGLPSDRFFAERPEGSVSTLKIQRTQQEDSAVYLCASSLDSLYGYTFGSGTRLTVV.